The T cell receptor (beta chain) under discussion was sequenced for a study of multiple sclerosis patients with progressive multifocal leukoencephalopathy. Broader study findings: Less diverse TRB repertoires were suggested in most PML patients. At PML onset, no shared TRBV or TRBJ gene usage was seen.

The CDR3 totals 16 residues. V was pared by 5 bases and J by 2 bases, with 4 bases of the junction left unmatched. From germline, CDR1 is LNHDA and CDR2 SQIVND (reference sequence). Sample time point: time of PML onset. All patients had prior interferon beta, and all PML patients were female. Method: immunoSEQ multiplex PCR; TCRdb's copy keeps in-frame clones and lacks some. The sample shows approximately 31,000 clones, about 90% of them seen only once. A note on this clone: The target antigen is unknown.

The chain is built from TRBV19 and TRBJ2-4; TRBD1 aligns across 12 bases. Sequenced material: PBMCs, taken from a patient treated with natalizumab. The sequence derives from a human donor with progressive multifocal leukoencephalopathy. Here the CDR3 DNA reads TGTGCCAGTAGTTGGGGACAGGGGGCAACCAAAAACATTCAGTACTTC. It is translated as CASSWGQGATKNIQYF.